The 22 T cell receptor beta chains below were found in one sample sequenced in a study of blood T cell repertoires in COVID-19. Libraries were prepared by immunoSEQ multiplex PCR; TCRdb keeps only in-frame clonotypes and omits some of them. The sample contains about 330,000 clones, 80% to 90% of which appear only once. Input material: PBMCs or T cells enriched from blood (not recorded which). All receptors derive from a woman aged 25-40 years who had recovered from COVID-19.

This clone was seen once. Other DNA sequences from this sample encode an identical CDR3 as well. The rearrangement links TRBV3-1 (or the pseudogene TRBV3-2) to TRBJ2-7; 9 positions match TRBD1. J was trimmed by 2 bases and V by 4 bases; bases with no gene match: 0. CDR3 length: 13 amino acids. Germline loops: CDR1 LGHDT, CDR2 YNNKEL (reference sequence). The CDR3 reads CASSRQGAYEQYF. The CDR3 nucleotides are TGTGCCAGCAGCCGACAGGGGGCCTACGAGCAGTACTTC.

In this sample, this clone turned up once. The chain joins TRBV5-4 to TRBJ2-3, with 8 bases matching TRBD2. Germline V lookup: CDR1 SGHNT, CDR2 YYREEE (reference sequence). The CDR3 is 15 residues long. Trimming cost V 0 bases and J 2 bases; bases outside gene matches: 2. CDR3 sequence: CASSLGGGLTDTQYF. The DNA of the CDR3 is TGTGCCAGCAGCTTGGGCGGGGGGCTCACAGATACGCAGTATTTT.

The chain recombines TRBV5-1 with TRBJ2-5; TRBD2 matches 11 bases. The CDR3 runs 17 residues. V was clipped by 0 bases and J by 3 bases; unmatched bases: 7. The germline V gene has CDR1 SGHRS and CDR2 YFSETQ. For the CDR3, the DNA is TGCGCCAGCAGCTTGGGGCTAGCGGGGGGCAGAGAAGAGACCCAGTACTTC. Encoded protein: CASSLGLAGGREETQYF.

The gene calls are TRBV5-1 and TRBJ1-1, with D maybe TRBD1 (6 bases). This CDR3 comprises 14 residues. CDR1 is SGHRS and CDR2 is YFSETQ in the germline V gene. V lost 3 bases, J lost 2 bases, and 11 bases lay in between. CDR3 sequence: CASSSAGANTEAFF. CDR3 coding DNA: TGCGCCAGCAGCTCGGCAGGGGCCAACACTGAAGCTTTCTTT.

The rearrangement links TRBV14 to TRBJ2-7, with D possibly TRBD1 on 6 matching bases. V lost 3 bases to trimming and J lost 4 bases, with 10 bases between them. CDR1 is SGHDN and CDR2 is FVKESK in the germline V gene. This CDR3 is 13 amino acids long. CDR3 nucleotides: TGTGCCAGCAGCCACGGGACACAGTACGAGCAGTACTTC. This codes for CASSHGTQYEQYF.

This rearrangement joins TRBV10-3 to TRBJ2-1; TRBD1 agrees at 10 bases. The V gene end was trimmed by 6 bases and the J gene end by 8 bases; junction bases not matched to a gene: 7. The V gene's germline CDR1 is ENHRY and CDR2 SYGVKD. This CDR3 is built from 14 residues. CDR3 sequence: CAISPGQGLDEQFF. DNA for the CDR3: TGTGCCATCAGCCCGGGACAGGGGTTGGATGAGCAGTTCTTC.

The V call is TRBV7-8, the J call TRBJ2-7, with D uncertain. Germline-derived CDR1 and CDR2 are SGHVS and FQNEAQ. V was pared by 2 bases and J by 3 bases, with 5 bases between. This CDR3 is built from 12 residues. CDR3 nucleotides: TGTGCCAGCAGCTTATGGAGCTACGAGCAGTACTTC. Its protein is CASSLWSYEQYF.

This clone is a singleton in its sample. V usage is TRBV4-1 and J usage is TRBJ2-5, with TRBD1 identical over 8 bases. This CDR3 has 14 residues. J gave up 5 bases and V 3 bases, and 5 bases lay outside the gene matches. CDR1 is MGHRA, CDR2 YSYEKL, per germline. CDR3 DNA sequence: TGCGCCAGCAGCCAGGCCAGGGGGCCGGAGACCCAGTACTTC. Amino acids: CASSQARGPETQYF.

The chain carries TRBV5-1 and TRBJ2-1, with D possibly matching TRBD1 (6 bases). V lost 2 bases to trimming and J lost 4 bases, with 19 bases between them. CDR1 is SGHRS, CDR2 YFSETQ, per germline. The CDR3 loop spans 17 amino acids. DNA for the CDR3: TGCGCCAGCAGCTTTTCTGACAGGATTCGGGATTACAATGAGCAGTTCTTC. Protein sequence: CASSFSDRIRDYNEQFF.

This clone was recorded a few times. The chain carries TRBV19 and TRBJ1-5; no definite D call. Germline V gene sequence: CDR1 LNHDA, CDR2 SQIVND (reference sequence). The V end was cut by 4 bases, the J end by 3 bases, with 10 bases between. This CDR3 is 14 amino acids long. This CDR3 is CASSTLFLNQPQHF. The CDR3 nucleotides are TGTGCCAGTAGTACTCTTTTCCTCAATCAGCCCCAGCATTTT.

The rearrangement links TRBV5-1 to TRBJ1-2, with TRBD1 matching 9 bases. The germline V gene encodes CDR1 SGHRS and CDR2 YFSETQ. This CDR3 has 13 amino acids. Trimming at V came to 5 bases and at J to 6 bases, leaving 5 bases not matched to a gene. The CDR3 is CASSQWTGDGYTF. CDR3 sequence (DNA): TGCGCCAGCAGTCAATGGACAGGGGATGGCTACACCTTC.

The rearrangement joins TRBV6-5 to TRBJ2-2; 8 bases line up with TRBD1. In germline, CDR1 is MNHEY, CDR2 SVGAGI. The CDR3 spans 16 residues. V lost 2 bases, J lost 1 base, and 3 bases stayed unmatched. The CDR3 protein is CASSYGTGWNTGELFF. The CDR3 DNA sequence: TGTGCCAGCAGTTACGGGACAGGATGGAACACCGGGGAGCTGTTTTTT.

This chain joins TRBV6-5 and TRBJ1-3; a possible D gene is TRBD1 (5 bases). V shed 6 bases and J shed 3 bases, with 15 bases lying between them. Germline CDR1 MNHEY, CDR2 SVGAGI. CDR3 length: 15 residues. CDR3 DNA: TGTGCCAGCAGCGCGATAGGGGAGGGTGGAAACACCATATATTTT. Translated: CASSAIGEGGNTIYF.

This clone was seen once. The chain links TRBV28 to TRBJ1-2; D is uncertain. The V and J ends lost 6 bases and 2 bases respectively, with 13 bases between them. Germline values: CDR1 MDHEN, CDR2 SYDVKM. The CDR3 has 14 amino acids. The DNA of the CDR3 is TGTGCCAGCAGGCCGGGGTCCCTCAACTATGGCTACACCTTC. Protein sequence: CASRPGSLNYGYTF.

The chain employs TRBV6-5 and TRBJ1-2; D remains ambiguous. Germline loops: CDR1 MNHEY, CDR2 SVGAGI. This CDR3 has 11 residues. V shed 7 bases and J shed 7 bases, with 10 bases lying between them. The chain's CDR3 is CASTQVFGYTF. CDR3 DNA sequence: TGTGCCAGCACCCAGGTTTTTGGCTACACCTTC.

V is TRBV19 and J is TRBJ1-2; D is perhaps TRBD1 (5 bases). The CDR3 sequence is 15 residues long. Trimming left V 3 bases short and J 2 bases short, with 13 bases between. Germline-derived CDR1 and CDR2 are LNHDA and SQIVND (reference sequence). CDR3 sequence: CASSMGRDSNYGYTF. The CDR3 DNA sequence: TGTGCCAGTAGTATGGGGCGTGACAGCAACTATGGCTACACCTTC.

The rearrangement joins TRBV19 to TRBJ1-6; 9 positions match TRBD1. Germline V lookup: CDR1 LNHDA, CDR2 SQIVND (reference sequence). This CDR3 region has 14 residues. The V gene end was trimmed by 5 bases and the J gene end by 7 bases; junction bases not matched to a gene: 3. The CDR3 DNA sequence: TGTGCCAGTAGTCCCGGGACAGGGAATTCACCCCTCCACTTT. It yields the protein CASSPGTGNSPLHF.

The V gene is TRBV5-1, the J gene TRBJ2-5, with 9 bases aligning to TRBD2. This CDR3 spans 15 amino acids. Trimming removed 2 bases from V and 2 bases from J; junction bases left unmatched: 4. CDR1 and CDR2 from the germline V gene are SGHRS and YFSETQ. The CDR3 DNA sequence: TGCGCCAGCAGCTTCCAGGCGGGGGGGCAAGAGACCCAGTACTTC. Protein sequence: CASSFQAGGQETQYF.

The chain recombines TRBV5-1 with TRBJ1-4; D may be TRBD1 (6 bases). The CDR3 sequence is 19 residues long. With 0 bases removed from V and 2 bases from J, the gap between germline ends came to 20 bases. Per the germline V gene, CDR1 is SGHRS and CDR2 is YFSETQ. CDR3 sequence (DNA): TGCGCCAGCAGCTTGGGGTTGTTGTCGGACAGAGCGACTAATGAAAAACTGTTTTTT. Encoded protein: CASSLGLLSDRATNEKLFF. Looking up the rest from reference TRBV5-1 and TRBJ1-4 gives the full variable domain: KAGVTQTPRYLIKTRGQQVTLSCSPISGHRSVSWYQQTPGQGLQFLFEYFSETQRNKGNFPGRFSGRQFSNSRSEMNVSTLELGDSALYLCASSLGLLSDRATNEKLFFGSGTQLSVL.

This clone has a single count. The CDR3 loop reads CASSLHTTGELFF. DNA for the CDR3: TGTGCCAGCAGCTTACACACCACCGGGGAGCTGTTTTTT. The V gene is TRBV7-6, the J gene TRBJ2-2; D uncertain. V was trimmed by 2 bases and J by 4 bases, leaving 5 bases between them. This CDR3 contains 13 residues. CDR1 and CDR2 (germline): SGHVS, FNYEAQ.

This clone is a singleton in its sample. The chain recombines TRBV19 with TRBJ2-5, with 8 positions matching TRBD2. The CDR3 extends over 14 amino acids. Germline V gene lookup returns CDR1 LNHDA and CDR2 SQIVND (reference sequence). Trimming cost V 4 bases and J 1 base; bases outside gene matches: 2. The CDR3 nucleotides read TGTGCCAGTAGTACCGGGGGGGGCCAAGAGACCCAGTACTTC. Protein product: CASSTGGGQETQYF. The full variable domain, completed using reference TRBV19 and TRBJ2-5, is DGGITQSPKYLFRKEGQNVTLSCEQNLNHDAMYWYRQDPGQGLRLIYYSQIVNDFQKGDIAEGYSVSREKKESFPLTVTSAQKNPTAFYLCASSTGGGQETQYFGPGTRLLVL.

The V gene is TRBV4-1, the J gene TRBJ1-1; D gene ambiguous. CDR1 is MGHRA and CDR2 is YSYEKL in the germline V gene. The CDR3 is made up of 14 amino acids. Trimming removed 6 bases at V and 1 base at J, with 12 bases between. In nucleotides, the CDR3 is TGCGCCAGCAGTAATCCCGAACAGAACACTGAAGCTTTCTTT. It translates to CASSNPEQNTEAFF.